The 3 T cell receptor beta chains listed next were all sequenced from one sample in a study of T cell changes during pregnancy in multiple sclerosis. Using immunoSEQ multiplex PCR, the repertoire was profiled, and TCRdb retains in-frame clones only, with some absent. Altogether tens of thousands of clones are present, around 94% being singletons, with the ten largest covering over 2%. The sample in question was peripheral blood, obtained before pregnancy. The receptors were gathered from a female donor with multiple sclerosis, enrolled in a pregnancy study.

The V and J genes are TRBV4-3 and TRBJ1-4; a weak D match, TRBD1 (5 bases). CDR3 length equals 13 residues. The V gene's germline CDR1 is LGHNA and CDR2 YSLEER. Trimming pared 0 bases from V and 7 bases from J, leaving 6 bases between. CDR3: CASSQDRGEKLFF. DNA for the CDR3: TGCGCCAGCAGCCAAGATAGGGGTGAAAAACTGTTTTTT.

V and J are TRBV4-2 and TRBJ1-5; 8 bases match TRBD1. The CDR3 loop spans 16 amino acids. Germline V gives CDR1 LGHNA, CDR2 YNFKEQ. Germline trimming cut 0 bases from V and 6 bases from J; bases unmatched to any gene: 7. The CDR3 loop reads CASSQEEGQVGQPQHF. DNA of the CDR3: TGTGCCAGCAGCCAAGAAGAGGGACAGGTGGGTCAGCCCCAGCATTTT.

The V gene is TRBV5-1, the J gene TRBJ2-5, with a weak D call TRBD2 (7 bases). The CDR3 covers 14 residues. V lost 4 bases and J 2 bases, leaving 12 bases between the germline ends. The germline CDR1 and CDR2 sequences are SGHRS and YFSETQ. The CDR3 nucleotides are TGCGCCAGCAGCAAAGGGGGGGTACAAGAGACCCAGTACTTC. It yields the protein CASSKGGVQETQYF.